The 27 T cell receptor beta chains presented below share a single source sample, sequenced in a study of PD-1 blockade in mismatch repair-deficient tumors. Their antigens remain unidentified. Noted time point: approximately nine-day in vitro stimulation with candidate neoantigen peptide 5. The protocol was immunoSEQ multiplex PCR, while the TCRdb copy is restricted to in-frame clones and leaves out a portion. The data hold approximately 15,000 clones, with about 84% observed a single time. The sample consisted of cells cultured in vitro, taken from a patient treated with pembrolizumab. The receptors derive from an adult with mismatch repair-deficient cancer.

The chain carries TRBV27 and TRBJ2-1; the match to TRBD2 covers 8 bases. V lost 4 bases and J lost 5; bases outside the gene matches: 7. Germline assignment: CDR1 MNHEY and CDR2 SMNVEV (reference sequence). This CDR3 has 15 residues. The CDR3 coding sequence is TGTGCCAGCAGTTCGCGGACTAGCCTAAACAATGAGCAGTTCTTC. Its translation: CASSSRTSLNNEQFF.

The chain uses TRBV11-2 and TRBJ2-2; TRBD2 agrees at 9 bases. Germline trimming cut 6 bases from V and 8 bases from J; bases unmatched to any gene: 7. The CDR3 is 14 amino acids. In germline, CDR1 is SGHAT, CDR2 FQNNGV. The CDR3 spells CASRHSGSTGELFF. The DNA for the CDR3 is TGTGCCAGCAGGCATAGCGGGAGTACAGGGGAGCTGTTTTTT.

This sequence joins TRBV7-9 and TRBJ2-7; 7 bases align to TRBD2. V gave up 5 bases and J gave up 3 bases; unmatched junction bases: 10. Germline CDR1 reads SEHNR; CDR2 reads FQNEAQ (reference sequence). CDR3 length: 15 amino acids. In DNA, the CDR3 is TGTGCCAGCAGCACGTGGCAGGGAGGGGTCTACGAGCAGTACTTC. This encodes CASSTWQGGVYEQYF.

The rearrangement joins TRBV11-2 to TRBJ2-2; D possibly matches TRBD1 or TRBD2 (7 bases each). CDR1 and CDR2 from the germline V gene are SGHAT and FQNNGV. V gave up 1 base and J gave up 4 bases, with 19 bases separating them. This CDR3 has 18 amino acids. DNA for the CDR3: TGTGCCAGCAGCTTAGCCCGGACGACAGGGAGGGGCACCGGGGAGCTGTTTTTT. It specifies CASSLARTTGRGTGELFF.

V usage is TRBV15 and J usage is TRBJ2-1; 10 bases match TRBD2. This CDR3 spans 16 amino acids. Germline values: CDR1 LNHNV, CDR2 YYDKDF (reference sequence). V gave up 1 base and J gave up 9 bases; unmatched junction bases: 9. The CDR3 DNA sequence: TGTGCCACCAGCAGAGCTCTAGCGGGAGAATCGGGTGAGCAGTTCTTC. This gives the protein CATSRALAGESGEQFF.

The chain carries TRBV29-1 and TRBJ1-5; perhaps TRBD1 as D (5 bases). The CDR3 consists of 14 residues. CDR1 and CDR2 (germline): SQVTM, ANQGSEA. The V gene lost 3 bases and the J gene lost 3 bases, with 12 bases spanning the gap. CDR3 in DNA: TGCAGCGTTGATGGGGGGAACCCCAATCAGCCCCAGCATTTT. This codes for CSVDGGNPNQPQHF.

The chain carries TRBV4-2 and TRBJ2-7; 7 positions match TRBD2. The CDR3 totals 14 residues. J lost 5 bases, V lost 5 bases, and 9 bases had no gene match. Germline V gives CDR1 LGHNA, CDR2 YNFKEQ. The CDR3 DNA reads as TGTGCCAGCAGCTCTAGAGGGAGGGCGGACGAGCAGTACTTC. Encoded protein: CASSSRGRADEQYF.

The CDR3 sequence is CASSTSGTGGEKLFF. Written as DNA, the CDR3 is TGTGCCAGCAGCACCTCCGGGACAGGGGGAGAAAAACTGTTTTTT. This sequence joins TRBV5-6 and TRBJ1-4; 11 positions agree with TRBD1. Germline loops: CDR1 SGHDT, CDR2 YYEEEE. The V gene end was trimmed by 4 bases and the J gene end by 8 bases; junction bases not matched to a gene: 7. CDR3 length: 15 amino acids.

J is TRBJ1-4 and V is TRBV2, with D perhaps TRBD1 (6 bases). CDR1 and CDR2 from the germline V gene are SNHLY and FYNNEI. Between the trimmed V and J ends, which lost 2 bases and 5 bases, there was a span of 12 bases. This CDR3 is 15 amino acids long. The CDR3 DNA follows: TGTGCCAGCAGTGAACGGGGGACACCCAATGAAAAACTGTTTTTT. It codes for CASSERGTPNEKLFF.

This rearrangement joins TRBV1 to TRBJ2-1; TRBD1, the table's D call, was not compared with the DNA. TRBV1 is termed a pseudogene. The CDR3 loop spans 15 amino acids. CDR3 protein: CTSSQERGTYNEQFF. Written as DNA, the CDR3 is TGCACCAGCAGCCAAGAAAGGGGAACCTACAATGAGCAGTTCTTC.

CDR3 region: CASSSQTGAFETQYF. The CDR3 coding sequence is TGTGCCAGCAGCTCCCAGACAGGGGCATTTGAGACCCAGTACTTC. V and J are TRBV11-1 and TRBJ2-5, with 8 bases aligning to TRBD1. The CDR3 length is 15 residues. With V trimmed by 4 bases and J by 5 bases, 9 bases remained unmatched. The germline V gene has CDR1 SGHAT and CDR2 FQDESV (reference sequence).

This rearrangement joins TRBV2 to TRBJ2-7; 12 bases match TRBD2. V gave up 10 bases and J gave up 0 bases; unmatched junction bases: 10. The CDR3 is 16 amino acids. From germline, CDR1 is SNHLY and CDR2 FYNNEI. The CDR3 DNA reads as TGTGCCACCGACTCTCTGACTAGCGGGAGCTCCTACGAGCAGTACTTC. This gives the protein CATDSLTSGSSYEQYF.

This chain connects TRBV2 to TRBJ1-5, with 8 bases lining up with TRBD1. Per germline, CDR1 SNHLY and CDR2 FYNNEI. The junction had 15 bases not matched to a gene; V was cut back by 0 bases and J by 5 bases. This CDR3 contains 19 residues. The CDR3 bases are TGTGCCAGCAGTGAAGCCAGAGGGCAGGGGGCTGGTGGGGATCAGCCCCAGCATTTT. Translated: CASSEARGQGAGGDQPQHF.

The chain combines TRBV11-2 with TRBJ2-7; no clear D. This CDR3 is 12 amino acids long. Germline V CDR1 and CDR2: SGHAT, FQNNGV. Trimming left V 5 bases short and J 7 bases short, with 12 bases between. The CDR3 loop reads CASSPLGGEQYF. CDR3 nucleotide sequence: TGTGCCAGCAGCCCCCTGGGTGGGGAGCAGTACTTC.

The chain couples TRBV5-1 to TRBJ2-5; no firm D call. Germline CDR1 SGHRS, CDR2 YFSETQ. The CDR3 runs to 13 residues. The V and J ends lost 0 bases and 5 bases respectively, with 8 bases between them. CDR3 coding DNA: TGCGCCAGCAGCTTGGCTAACCGGGAGACCCAGTACTTC. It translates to CASSLANRETQYF.

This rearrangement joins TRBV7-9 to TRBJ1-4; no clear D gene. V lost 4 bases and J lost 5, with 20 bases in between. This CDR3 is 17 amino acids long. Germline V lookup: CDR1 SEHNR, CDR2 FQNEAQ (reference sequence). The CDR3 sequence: CASSSGSRDSRNEKLFF. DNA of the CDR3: TGTGCCAGCAGCTCCGGGAGTAGAGATTCTAGGAATGAAAAACTGTTTTTT.

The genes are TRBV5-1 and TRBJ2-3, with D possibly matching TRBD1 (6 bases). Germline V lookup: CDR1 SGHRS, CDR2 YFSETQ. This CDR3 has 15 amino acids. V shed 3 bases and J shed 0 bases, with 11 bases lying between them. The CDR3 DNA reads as TGCGCCAGCAGCTCAGGACAGACTAGCACAGATACGCAGTATTTT. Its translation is CASSSGQTSTDTQYF.

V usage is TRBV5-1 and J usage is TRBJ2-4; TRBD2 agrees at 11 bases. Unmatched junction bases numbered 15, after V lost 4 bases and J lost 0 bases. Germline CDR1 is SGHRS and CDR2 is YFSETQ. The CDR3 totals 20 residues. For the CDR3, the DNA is TGCGCCAGCAGCCGCCTAACTCGACTAGCGGGGAATCTAGCCAAAAACATTCAGTACTTC. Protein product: CASSRLTRLAGNLAKNIQYF.

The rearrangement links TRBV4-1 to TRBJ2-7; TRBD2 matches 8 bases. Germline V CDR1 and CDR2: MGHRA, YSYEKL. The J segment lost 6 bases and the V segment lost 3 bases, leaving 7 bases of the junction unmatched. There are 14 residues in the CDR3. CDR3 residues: CASSQAWTSFEQYF. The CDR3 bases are TGCGCCAGCAGCCAGGCTTGGACTAGCTTCGAGCAGTACTTC.

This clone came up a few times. The CDR3 reads CASSLGGDSTGYGYTF. DNA for the CDR3: TGTGCCAGCAGCTTAGGGGGGGACAGCACTGGGTATGGCTACACCTTC. The J gene is TRBJ1-2, the V gene TRBV7-6; 7 bases are shared with TRBD1. CDR3 length: 16 residues. Trimming cost V 1 base and J 5 bases; bases outside gene matches: 10. Germline CDR1 is SGHVS and CDR2 is FNYEAQ.

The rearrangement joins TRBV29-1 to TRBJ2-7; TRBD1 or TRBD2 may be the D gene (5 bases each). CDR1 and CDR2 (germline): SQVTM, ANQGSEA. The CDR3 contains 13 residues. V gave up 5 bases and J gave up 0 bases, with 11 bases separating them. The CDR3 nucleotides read TGCAGCGTTCGGGGCCTCGCCTCCTACGAGCAGTACTTC. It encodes CSVRGLASYEQYF.

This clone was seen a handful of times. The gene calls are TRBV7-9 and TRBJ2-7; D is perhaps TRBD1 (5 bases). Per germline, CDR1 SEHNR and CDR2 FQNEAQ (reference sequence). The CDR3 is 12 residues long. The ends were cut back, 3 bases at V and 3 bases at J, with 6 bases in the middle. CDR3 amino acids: CASSFQGYEQYF. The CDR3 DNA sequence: TGTGCCAGCAGCTTTCAGGGCTACGAGCAGTACTTC.

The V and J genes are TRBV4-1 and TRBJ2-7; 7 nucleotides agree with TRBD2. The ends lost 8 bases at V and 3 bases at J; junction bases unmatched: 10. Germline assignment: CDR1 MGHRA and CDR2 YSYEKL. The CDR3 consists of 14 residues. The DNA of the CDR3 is TGCGCCAGCGGTGGGGGAGGGCCGATCTACGAGCAGTACTTC. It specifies CASGGGGPIYEQYF.

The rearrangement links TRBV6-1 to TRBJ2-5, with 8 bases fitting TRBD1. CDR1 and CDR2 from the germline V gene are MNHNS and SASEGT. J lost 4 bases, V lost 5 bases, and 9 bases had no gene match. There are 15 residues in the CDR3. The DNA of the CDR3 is TGTGCCAGCAGTTTTCGGACAGGGCGACGAGAGACCCAGTACTTC. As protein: CASSFRTGRRETQYF.

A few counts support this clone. The CDR3 spells CAWSVRVGADEQFF. CDR3 nucleotides: TGTGCCTGGAGTGTACGTGTGGGAGCCGATGAGCAGTTCTTC. This rearrangement joins TRBV30 to TRBJ2-1, with a possible D match to TRBD2 (5 bases). The CDR3 contains 14 residues. Per germline, CDR1 GTSNPN and CDR2 SVGIG (reference sequence). V shed 0 bases and J shed 8 bases, with 14 bases lying between them.

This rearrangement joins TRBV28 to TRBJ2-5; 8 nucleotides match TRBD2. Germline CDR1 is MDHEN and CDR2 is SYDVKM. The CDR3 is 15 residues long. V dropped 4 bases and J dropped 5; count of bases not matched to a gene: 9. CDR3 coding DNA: TGTGCCAGCAGTTCGCCTTTAGCGGGGTGGGAGACCCAGTACTTC. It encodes CASSSPLAGWETQYF.

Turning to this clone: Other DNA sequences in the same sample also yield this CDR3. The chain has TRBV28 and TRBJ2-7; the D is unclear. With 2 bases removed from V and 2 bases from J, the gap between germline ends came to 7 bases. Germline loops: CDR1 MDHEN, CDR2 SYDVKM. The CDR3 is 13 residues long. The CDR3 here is CASSLGATYEQYF. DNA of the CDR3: TGTGCCAGCAGTTTAGGCGCGACCTACGAGCAGTACTTC.